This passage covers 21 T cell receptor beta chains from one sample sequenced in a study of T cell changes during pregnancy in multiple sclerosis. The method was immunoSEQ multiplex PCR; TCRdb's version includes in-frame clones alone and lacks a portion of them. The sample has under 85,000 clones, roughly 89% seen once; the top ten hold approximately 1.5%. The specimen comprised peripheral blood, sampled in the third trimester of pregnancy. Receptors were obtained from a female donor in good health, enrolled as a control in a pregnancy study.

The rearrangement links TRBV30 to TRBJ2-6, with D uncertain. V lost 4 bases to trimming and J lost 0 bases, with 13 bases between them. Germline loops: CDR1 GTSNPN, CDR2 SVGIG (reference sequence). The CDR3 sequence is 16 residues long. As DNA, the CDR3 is TGTGCCTGGATCGAACCCCCCTACTCTGGGGCCAACGTCCTGACTTTC. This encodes CAWIEPPYSGANVLTF.

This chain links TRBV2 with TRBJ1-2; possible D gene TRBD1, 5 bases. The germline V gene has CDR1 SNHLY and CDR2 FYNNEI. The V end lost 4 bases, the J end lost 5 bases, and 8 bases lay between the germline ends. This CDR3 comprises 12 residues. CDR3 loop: CASSGAGYGYTF. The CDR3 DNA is TGTGCCAGCAGTGGGGCAGGGTATGGCTACACCTTC.

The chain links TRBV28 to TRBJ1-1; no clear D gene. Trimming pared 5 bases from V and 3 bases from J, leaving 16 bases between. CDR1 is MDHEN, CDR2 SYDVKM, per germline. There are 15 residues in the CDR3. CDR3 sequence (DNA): TGTGCCAGCAGTCGGCGCCCCGAGGCTTACACTGAAGCTTTCTTT. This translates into CASSRRPEAYTEAFF.

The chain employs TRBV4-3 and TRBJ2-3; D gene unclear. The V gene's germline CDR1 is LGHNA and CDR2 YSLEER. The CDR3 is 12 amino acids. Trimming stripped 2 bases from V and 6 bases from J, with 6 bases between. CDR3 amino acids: CASSQNADTQYF. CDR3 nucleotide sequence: TGCGCCAGCAGCCAAAACGCGGATACGCAGTATTTT.

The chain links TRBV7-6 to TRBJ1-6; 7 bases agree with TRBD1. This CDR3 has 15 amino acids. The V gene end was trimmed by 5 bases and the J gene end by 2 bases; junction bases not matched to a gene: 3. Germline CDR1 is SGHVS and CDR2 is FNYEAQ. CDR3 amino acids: CASSPGQAYNSPLHF. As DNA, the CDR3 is TGTGCCAGCAGCCCCGGACAGGCCTATAATTCACCCCTCCACTTT.

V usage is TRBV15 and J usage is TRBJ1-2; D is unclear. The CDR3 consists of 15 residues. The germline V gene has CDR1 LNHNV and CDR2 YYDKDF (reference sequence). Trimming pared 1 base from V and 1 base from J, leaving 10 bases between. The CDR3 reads CATSRVEGINYGYTF. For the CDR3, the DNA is TGTGCCACCAGCAGAGTTGAGGGAATTAACTATGGCTACACCTTC.

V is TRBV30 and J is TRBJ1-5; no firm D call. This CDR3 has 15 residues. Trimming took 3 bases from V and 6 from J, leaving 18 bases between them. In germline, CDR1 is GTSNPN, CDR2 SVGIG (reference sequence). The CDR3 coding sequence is TGTGCCTGGAGCCGTAGTCCCGCAGGAGGTCAGCCCCAGCATTTT. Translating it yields CAWSRSPAGGQPQHF.

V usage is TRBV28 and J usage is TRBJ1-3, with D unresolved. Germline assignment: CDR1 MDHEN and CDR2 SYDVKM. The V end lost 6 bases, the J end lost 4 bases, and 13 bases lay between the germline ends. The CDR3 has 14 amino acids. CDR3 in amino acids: CASSPSQFGNTIYF. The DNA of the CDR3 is TGTGCCAGCAGCCCCTCCCAGTTCGGAAACACCATATATTTT.

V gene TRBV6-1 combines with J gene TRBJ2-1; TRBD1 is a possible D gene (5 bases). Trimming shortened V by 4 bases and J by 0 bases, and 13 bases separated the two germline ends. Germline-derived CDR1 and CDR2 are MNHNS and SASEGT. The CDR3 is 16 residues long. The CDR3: CASSARTLSSYNEQFF. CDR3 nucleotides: TGTGCCAGCAGTGCTAGGACATTAAGCTCCTACAATGAGCAGTTCTTC.

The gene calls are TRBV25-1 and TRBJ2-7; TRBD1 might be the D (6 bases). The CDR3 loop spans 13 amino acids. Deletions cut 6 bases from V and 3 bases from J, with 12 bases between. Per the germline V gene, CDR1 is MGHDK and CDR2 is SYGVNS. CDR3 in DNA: TGTGCCAGCAGCAGGGGTAGAGTCTACGAGCAGTACTTC. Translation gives CASSRGRVYEQYF.

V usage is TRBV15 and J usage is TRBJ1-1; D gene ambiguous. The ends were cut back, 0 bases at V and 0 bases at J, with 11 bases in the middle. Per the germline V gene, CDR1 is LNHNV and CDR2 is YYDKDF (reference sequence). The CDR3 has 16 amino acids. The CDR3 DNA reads TGTGCCACCAGCAGAGATACCATACAAGTGAACACTGAAGCTTTCTTT. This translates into CATSRDTIQVNTEAFF.

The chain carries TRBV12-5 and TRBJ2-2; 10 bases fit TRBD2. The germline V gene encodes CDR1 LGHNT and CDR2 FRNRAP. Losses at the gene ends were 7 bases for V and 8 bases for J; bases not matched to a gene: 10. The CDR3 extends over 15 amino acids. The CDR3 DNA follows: TGTGCTAGTGCCATGGGGCTAGCGGGGGTTGGGGAGCTGTTTTTT. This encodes CASAMGLAGVGELFF.

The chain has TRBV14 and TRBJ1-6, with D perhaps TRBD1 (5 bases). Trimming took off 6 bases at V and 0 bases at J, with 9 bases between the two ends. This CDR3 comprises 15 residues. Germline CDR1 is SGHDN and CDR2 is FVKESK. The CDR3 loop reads CASRSDSSYNSPLHF. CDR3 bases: TGTGCCAGCAGAAGCGACAGCTCCTATAATTCACCCCTCCACTTT.

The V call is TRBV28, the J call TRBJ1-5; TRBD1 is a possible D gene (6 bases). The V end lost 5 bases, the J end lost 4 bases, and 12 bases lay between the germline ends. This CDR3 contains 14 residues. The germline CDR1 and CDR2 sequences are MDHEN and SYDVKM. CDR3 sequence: CASSPYGQNQPQHF. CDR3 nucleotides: TGTGCCAGCAGTCCTTACGGACAGAATCAGCCCCAGCATTTT.

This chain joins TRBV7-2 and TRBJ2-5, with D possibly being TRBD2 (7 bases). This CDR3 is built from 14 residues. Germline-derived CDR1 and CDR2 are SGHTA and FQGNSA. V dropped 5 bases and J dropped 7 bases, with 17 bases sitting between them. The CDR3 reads CASSRMVGGRTQYF. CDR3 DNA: TGTGCCAGCAGCAGGATGGTGGGGGGGCGGACCCAGTACTTC.

CDR3 protein: CASSPQGSYGYTF. The CDR3 nucleotides read TGTGCCAGCAGCCCGCAGGGTAGCTATGGCTACACCTTC. The chain employs TRBV7-8 and TRBJ1-2; D possibly corresponds to TRBD1 (5 bases). CDR3 length: 13 amino acids. V lost 5 bases and J lost 4, with 11 bases in between. Germline loops: CDR1 SGHVS, CDR2 FQNEAQ.

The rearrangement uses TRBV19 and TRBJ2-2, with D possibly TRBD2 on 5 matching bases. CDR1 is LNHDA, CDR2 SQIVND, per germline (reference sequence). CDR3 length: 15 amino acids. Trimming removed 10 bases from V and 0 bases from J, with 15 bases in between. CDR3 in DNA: TGTGCCACCGAGGCCGGGGTCTCGAACACCGGGGAGCTGTTTTTT. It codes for CATEAGVSNTGELFF.

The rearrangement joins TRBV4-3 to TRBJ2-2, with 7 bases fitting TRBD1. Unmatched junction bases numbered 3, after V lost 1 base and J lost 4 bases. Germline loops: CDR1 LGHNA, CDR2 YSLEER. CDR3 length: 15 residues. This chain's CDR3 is CASSQGRQGTGELFF. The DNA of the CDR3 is TGCGCCAGCAGCCAAGGGCGACAGGGCACCGGGGAGCTGTTTTTT.

The CDR3 bases are TGCAGCGTTGAAGGGGCAGGGGGCGGTGGGAATGAGCAGTTCTTC. Its protein is CSVEGAGGGGNEQFF. The gene calls are TRBV29-1 and TRBJ2-1; 8 bases match TRBD1. Germline V lookup: CDR1 SQVTM, CDR2 ANQGSEA. Trimming at V came to 1 base and at J to 7 bases, leaving 9 bases not matched to a gene. The CDR3 runs 15 residues.

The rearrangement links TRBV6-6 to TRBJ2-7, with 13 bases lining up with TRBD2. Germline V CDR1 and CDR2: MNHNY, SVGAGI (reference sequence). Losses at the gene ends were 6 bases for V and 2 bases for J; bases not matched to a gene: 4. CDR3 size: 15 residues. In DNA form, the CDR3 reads TGTGCCAGCAGGGATACTAGCGGGGGGGCCTACGAGCAGTACTTC. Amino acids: CASRDTSGGAYEQYF.

The CDR3 nucleotides are TGCGCCAGCAGGGAGAGTAATAATGAAAAACTGTTTTTT. Translated, it gives CASRESNNEKLFF. The chain employs TRBV5-1 and TRBJ1-4; D is uncertain. Germline CDR1 and CDR2: SGHRS and YFSETQ. The CDR3 length is 13 residues. Trimming pared 5 bases from V and 4 bases from J, leaving 9 bases between.